These T cell receptor beta chains were read from a single sample in a study of identical twins. TCRdb re-called the 5' RACE reads with MiXCR, one entry per CDR3 protein. The sample records some 760,000 distinct CDR3 sequences, over 15% being singletons. The sample was also linked to a second study, of T cells expressing NK-cell markers.

The specimen sequenced was PBMCs. The receptors shown here come from a woman younger than 30 in good health. The CDR3 runs from the conserved cysteine through the conserved F or W. Each record gives: clone size, D gene, CDR3 length, J gene, V gene, CDR3 DNA, CDR3 protein. D genes are given only for firm matches. For some rows the clone size is stated as once, few or many, or as a class when expanded; others skip it.

abundance: few
d_gene: TRBD1
len: 15
j_gene: TRBJ1-3
v_gene: TRBV11-3
CDR3nt: TGTGCCAGCAGCGACAGGGATGGAACTGGAAACACCATATATTTT
CDR3aa: CASSDRDGTGNTIYF

abundance: few
d_gene: .
len: 17
j_gene: TRBJ2-7
v_gene: TRBV12-3/TRBV12-4
CDR3nt: TGTGCCAGCAGCTTCGTCTCTGGGCGGGGAAAGAGCTACGAGCAGTACTTC
CDR3aa: CASSFVSGRGKSYEQYF

abundance: few
d_gene: .
len: 16
j_gene: TRBJ2-3
v_gene: TRBV24-1
CDR3nt: TGTGCCACCAGTGATTACAGGGGAGGAACCACAGATACGCAGTATTTT
CDR3aa: CATSDYRGGTTDTQYF

abundance: few
d_gene: .
len: 12
j_gene: TRBJ2-5
v_gene: TRBV20-1
CDR3nt: TGCAGTGCTAAGGTAGCCGAAGAGACCCAGTACTTC
CDR3aa: CSAKVAEETQYF

abundance: .
d_gene: TRBD1
len: 15
j_gene: TRBJ2-2
v_gene: TRBV11-3
CDR3nt: TGTGCCAGCAGCTTTGAGGGGGCGATCGCCGGGGAGCTGTTTTTT
CDR3aa: CASSFEGAIAGELFF

abundance: .
d_gene: .
len: 11
j_gene: TRBJ1-1
v_gene: TRBV12-3/TRBV12-4
CDR3nt: TGTGCCAGCAGTACGGACGGGGAAGCTTTCTTT
CDR3aa: CASSTDGEAFF

abundance: few
d_gene: TRBD2
len: 15
j_gene: TRBJ2-7
v_gene: TRBV4-3
CDR3nt: TGCGCCAGCAGCCAAATAGCGGGAGGATACTACGAGCAGTACTTC
CDR3aa: CASSQIAGGYYEQYF

abundance: few
d_gene: TRBD1
len: 15
j_gene: TRBJ2-5
v_gene: TRBV5-5
CDR3nt: TGTGCCAGCAGCTTGTTCTACAGGGGAGAAGAGACCCAGTACTTC
CDR3aa: CASSLFYRGEETQYF

abundance: .
d_gene: .
len: 14
j_gene: TRBJ2-2
v_gene: TRBV6-5
CDR3nt: TGTGCCAGCAGTTACCAGACGAGCACCGGGGAGCTGTTTTTT
CDR3aa: CASSYQTSTGELFF

abundance: .
d_gene: .
len: 14
j_gene: TRBJ2-4
v_gene: TRBV12-3/TRBV12-4
CDR3nt: TGTGCCAGCAAGCAGAGTGGTATGATGACCATTCAGTACTTC
CDR3aa: CASKQSGMMTIQYF

abundance: few
d_gene: TRBD2
len: 16
j_gene: TRBJ2-2
v_gene: TRBV20-1
CDR3nt: TGCAGTGCTAGTAGGCTAGCGGGGGGAAGGGCCGGGGAGCTGTTTTTT
CDR3aa: CSASRLAGGRAGELFF

abundance: .
d_gene: .
len: 15
j_gene: TRBJ2-3
v_gene: TRBV5-6
CDR3nt: TGTGCCAGCAGCCGGGGGAGTTATAGCACAGATACGCAGTATTTT
CDR3aa: CASSRGSYSTDTQYF

abundance: .
d_gene: .
len: 12
j_gene: TRBJ1-1
v_gene: TRBV6-5
CDR3nt: TGTGCCAGCAGTTATAATTTGGGGGCAGCTTTCTTT
CDR3aa: CASSYNLGAAFF

abundance: few
d_gene: TRBD2
len: 17
j_gene: TRBJ2-3
v_gene: TRBV7-6
CDR3nt: TGTGCCAGCAGCCCAACGACTAGCGGGGGGTTCACAGATACGCAGTATTTT
CDR3aa: CASSPTTSGGFTDTQYF

abundance: .
d_gene: .
len: 15
j_gene: TRBJ2-5
v_gene: TRBV3-1
CDR3nt: TGTGCCAGCAGCCAAGTTCTCGTCAAGGGGGAGACCCAGTACTTC
CDR3aa: CASSQVLVKGETQYF

abundance: few
d_gene: TRBD2
len: 16
j_gene: TRBJ2-3
v_gene: TRBV7-9
CDR3nt: TGTGCCAGCAGCTTGAATAGCGGGCCGAGCACAGATACGCAGTATTTT
CDR3aa: CASSLNSGPSTDTQYF

abundance: many
d_gene: .
len: 14
j_gene: TRBJ2-1
v_gene: TRBV7-3
CDR3nt: TGTGCCAGCAGCTTAGGAGCCTCCTACAATGAGCAGTTCTTC
CDR3aa: CASSLGASYNEQFF

abundance: few
d_gene: TRBD2
len: 20
j_gene: TRBJ2-3
v_gene: TRBV27
CDR3nt: TGTGCCAGCAGTTTACTGGCTATGCTAGCGGGAGGCGCTCGCACAGATACGCAGTATTTT
CDR3aa: CASSLLAMLAGGARTDTQYF

abundance: few
d_gene: TRBD2
len: 14
j_gene: TRBJ2-1
v_gene: TRBV20-1
CDR3nt: TGCAGTGCTAGAGGGACTAGCGGGAGTAATGAGCAGTTCTTC
CDR3aa: CSARGTSGSNEQFF

abundance: .
d_gene: .
len: 14
j_gene: TRBJ2-7
v_gene: TRBV20-1
CDR3nt: TGCAGTGCTAGCGGCGCGGAGAGCTCCTACGAGCAGTACTTC
CDR3aa: CSASGAESSYEQYF

abundance: few
d_gene: .
len: 11
j_gene: TRBJ2-1
v_gene: TRBV20-1
CDR3nt: TGCAGTGCTAGAGCCGACGGTGAGCAGTTCTTC
CDR3aa: CSARADGEQFF

abundance: many
d_gene: .
len: 12
j_gene: TRBJ1-2
v_gene: TRBV2
CDR3nt: TGTGCCAGCAGTGAACGGGGCTATGGCTACACCTTC
CDR3aa: CASSERGYGYTF

abundance: .
d_gene: TRBD1
len: 15
j_gene: TRBJ2-1
v_gene: TRBV12-3/TRBV12-4
CDR3nt: TGTGCCAGCAGACTTGACAGGGGGCTAGGTGGGGAGCAGTTCTTC
CDR3aa: CASRLDRGLGGEQFF

abundance: few
d_gene: .
len: 12
j_gene: TRBJ2-1
v_gene: TRBV29-1
CDR3nt: TGCAGCGTTGTACGGGGAGCGGGTGAGCAGTTCTTC
CDR3aa: CSVVRGAGEQFF

abundance: few
d_gene: .
len: 15
j_gene: TRBJ2-3
v_gene: TRBV20-1
CDR3nt: TGCAGTGCCGACCAACGGGGCCCTAGCACAGATACGCAGTATTTT
CDR3aa: CSADQRGPSTDTQYF

abundance: few
d_gene: TRBD1
len: 13
j_gene: TRBJ2-3
v_gene: TRBV15
CDR3nt: TGTGCCACCAGCGGACAGGGCCCAGATACGCAGTATTTT
CDR3aa: CATSGQGPDTQYF

abundance: few
d_gene: .
len: 15
j_gene: TRBJ2-3
v_gene: TRBV5-1
CDR3nt: TGCGCCAGCAGCCCCTGGGACTCCAGCACAGATACGCAGTATTTT
CDR3aa: CASSPWDSSTDTQYF

abundance: .
d_gene: .
len: 16
j_gene: TRBJ2-5
v_gene: TRBV4-1
CDR3nt: TGCGCCAGCAGCCAGGGGGTTGTCCCGGCGAAGGAGACCCAGTACTTC
CDR3aa: CASSQGVVPAKETQYF

abundance: .
d_gene: .
len: 13
j_gene: TRBJ2-1
v_gene: TRBV20-1
CDR3nt: TGCAGTGCTAGGGCCCCAGCCAACAATGAGCAGTTCTTC
CDR3aa: CSARAPANNEQFF

abundance: .
d_gene: .
len: 17
j_gene: TRBJ1-3
v_gene: TRBV5-6
CDR3nt: TGTGCCAGCAGCCCACAGCACTGGACAGCCTCTGGAAACACCATATATTTT
CDR3aa: CASSPQHWTASGNTIYF

abundance: few
d_gene: .
len: 15
j_gene: TRBJ2-1
v_gene: TRBV2
CDR3nt: TGTGCCAGCGCGGGGCCCCCATACTCCTACAATGAGCAGTTCTTC
CDR3aa: CASAGPPYSYNEQFF

abundance: .
d_gene: .
len: 15
j_gene: TRBJ1-1
v_gene: TRBV11-2
CDR3nt: TGTGCCAGCAGCTTAGAGCCGGGTCTTGGCACTGAAGCTTTCTTT
CDR3aa: CASSLEPGLGTEAFF

abundance: few
d_gene: .
len: 14
j_gene: TRBJ2-1
v_gene: TRBV6-1
CDR3nt: TGTGCCAGCCATAGACCCGAGCCCTCCAATGAGCAGTTCTTC
CDR3aa: CASHRPEPSNEQFF

abundance: few
d_gene: TRBD1
len: 18
j_gene: TRBJ2-3
v_gene: TRBV11-1
CDR3nt: TGTGCCAGCAGGCCACCGGGACAGGGGGCGAGAGGCACAGATACGCAGTATTTT
CDR3aa: CASRPPGQGARGTDTQYF

abundance: .
d_gene: TRBD1
len: 13
j_gene: TRBJ2-7
v_gene: TRBV29-1
CDR3nt: TGCAGCGTTGGACAGGGGGAGATCTACGAGCAGTACTTC
CDR3aa: CSVGQGEIYEQYF